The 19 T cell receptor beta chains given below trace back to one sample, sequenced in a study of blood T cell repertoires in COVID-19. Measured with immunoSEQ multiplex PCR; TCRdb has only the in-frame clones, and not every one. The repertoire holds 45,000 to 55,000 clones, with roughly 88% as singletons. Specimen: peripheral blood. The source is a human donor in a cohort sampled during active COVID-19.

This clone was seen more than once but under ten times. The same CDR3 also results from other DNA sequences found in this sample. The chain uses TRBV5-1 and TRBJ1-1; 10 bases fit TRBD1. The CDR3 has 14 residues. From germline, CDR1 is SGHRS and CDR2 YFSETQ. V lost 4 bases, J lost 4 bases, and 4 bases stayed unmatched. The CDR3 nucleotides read TGCGCCAGCAGCCTGGGACAGGGGACCACTGAAGCTTTCTTT. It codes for CASSLGQGTTEAFF.

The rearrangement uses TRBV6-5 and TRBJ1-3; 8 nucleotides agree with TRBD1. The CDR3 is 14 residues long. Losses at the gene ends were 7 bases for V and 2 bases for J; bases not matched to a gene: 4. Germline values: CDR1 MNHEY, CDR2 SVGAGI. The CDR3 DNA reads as TGTGCCAGCATATCAGGGGGCGCTGGAAACACCATATATTTT. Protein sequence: CASISGGAGNTIYF.

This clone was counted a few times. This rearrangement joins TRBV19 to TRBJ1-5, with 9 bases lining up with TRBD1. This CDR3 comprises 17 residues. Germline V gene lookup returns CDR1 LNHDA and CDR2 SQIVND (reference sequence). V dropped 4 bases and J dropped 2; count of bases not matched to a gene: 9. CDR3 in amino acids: CASSTGTGRRRNQPQHF. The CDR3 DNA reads TGTGCCAGTAGTACCGGGACAGGGAGGAGGCGCAATCAGCCCCAGCATTTT.

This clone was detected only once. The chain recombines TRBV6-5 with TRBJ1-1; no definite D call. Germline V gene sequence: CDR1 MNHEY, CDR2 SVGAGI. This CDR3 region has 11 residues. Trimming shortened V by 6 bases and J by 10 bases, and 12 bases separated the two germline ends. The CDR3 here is CASRAQTRAFF. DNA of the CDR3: TGTGCCAGCAGGGCACAGACCCGAGCTTTCTTT.

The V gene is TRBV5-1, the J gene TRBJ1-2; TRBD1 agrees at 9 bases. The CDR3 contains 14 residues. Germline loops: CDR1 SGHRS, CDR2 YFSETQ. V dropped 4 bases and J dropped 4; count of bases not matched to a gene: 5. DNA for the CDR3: TGCGCCAGCAGCCCAGGGACAGGGCCCTATGGCTACACCTTC. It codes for CASSPGTGPYGYTF.

The CDR3 sequence: CFTEEGKYTQYF. As DNA, the CDR3 is TGTTTTACCGAGGAGGGGAAATATACGCAGTATTTT. V is TRBV6-5 and J is TRBJ2-3; possibly TRBD2 for D (6 bases). CDR3 length: 12 amino acids. CDR1 and CDR2 from the germline V gene are MNHEY and SVGAGI.

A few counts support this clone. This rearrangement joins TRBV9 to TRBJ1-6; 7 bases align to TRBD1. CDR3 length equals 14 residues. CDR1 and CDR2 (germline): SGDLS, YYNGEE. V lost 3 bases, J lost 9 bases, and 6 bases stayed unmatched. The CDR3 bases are TGTGCCAGCAGCGCACAGGGGTGGGGTTCACCCCTCCACTTT. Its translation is CASSAQGWGSPLHF.

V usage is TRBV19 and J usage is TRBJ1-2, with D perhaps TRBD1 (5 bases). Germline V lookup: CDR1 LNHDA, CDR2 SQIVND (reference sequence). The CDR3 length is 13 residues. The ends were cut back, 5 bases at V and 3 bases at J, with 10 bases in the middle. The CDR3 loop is CASSWGNHYGYTF. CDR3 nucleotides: TGTGCCAGTAGTTGGGGCAACCACTATGGCTACACCTTC.

CDR3 residues: CASSLDGLSGNTIYF. CDR3 coding DNA: TGCGCCAGCAGCTTGGACGGACTCTCTGGAAACACCATATATTTT. The V and J genes are TRBV4-1 and TRBJ1-3; D call uncertain. CDR1 and CDR2 (germline): MGHRA, YSYEKL. This CDR3 is 15 amino acids long. The V gene lost 5 bases and the J gene lost 0 bases, with 11 bases spanning the gap.

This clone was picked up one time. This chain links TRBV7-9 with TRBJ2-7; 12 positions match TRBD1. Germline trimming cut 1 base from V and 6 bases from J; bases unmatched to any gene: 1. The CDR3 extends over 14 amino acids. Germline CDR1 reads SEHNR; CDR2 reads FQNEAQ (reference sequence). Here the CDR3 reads CASSLGGQGAEQYF. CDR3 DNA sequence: TGTGCCAGCAGCTTAGGGGGACAGGGGGCCGAGCAGTACTTC.

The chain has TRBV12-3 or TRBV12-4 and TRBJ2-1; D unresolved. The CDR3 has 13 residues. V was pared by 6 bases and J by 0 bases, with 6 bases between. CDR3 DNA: TGTGCCAGCAGCTCGAGCTCCTACAATGAGCAGTTCTTC. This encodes CASSSSSYNEQFF.

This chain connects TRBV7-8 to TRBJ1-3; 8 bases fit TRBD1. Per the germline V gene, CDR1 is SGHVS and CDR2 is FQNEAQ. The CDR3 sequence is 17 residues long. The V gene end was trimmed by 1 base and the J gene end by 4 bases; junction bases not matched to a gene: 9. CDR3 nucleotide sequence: TGTGCCAGCAGCTTAGAGGGCGGACAGGGCCCAGGAAACACCATATATTTT. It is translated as CASSLEGGQGPGNTIYF.

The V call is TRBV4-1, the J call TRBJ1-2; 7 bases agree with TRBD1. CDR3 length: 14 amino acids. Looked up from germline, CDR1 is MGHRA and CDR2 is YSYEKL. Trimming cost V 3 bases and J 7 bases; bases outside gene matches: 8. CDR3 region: CASSQRDRSPGYTF. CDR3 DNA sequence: TGCGCCAGCAGCCAGCGGGACAGATCGCCTGGCTACACCTTC.

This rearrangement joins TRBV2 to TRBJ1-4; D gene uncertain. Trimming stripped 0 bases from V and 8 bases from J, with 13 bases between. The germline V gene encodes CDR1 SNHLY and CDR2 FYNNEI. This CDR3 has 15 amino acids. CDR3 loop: CASSEARWAGEKLFF. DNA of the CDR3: TGTGCCAGCAGTGAAGCGCGCTGGGCCGGAGAAAAACTGTTTTTT.

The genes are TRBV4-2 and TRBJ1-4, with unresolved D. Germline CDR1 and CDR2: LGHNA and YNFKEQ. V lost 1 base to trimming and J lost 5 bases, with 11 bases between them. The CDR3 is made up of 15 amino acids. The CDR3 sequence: CASSQVPTRNEKLFF. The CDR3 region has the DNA TGTGCCAGCAGCCAAGTCCCCACGCGAAATGAAAAACTGTTTTTT.

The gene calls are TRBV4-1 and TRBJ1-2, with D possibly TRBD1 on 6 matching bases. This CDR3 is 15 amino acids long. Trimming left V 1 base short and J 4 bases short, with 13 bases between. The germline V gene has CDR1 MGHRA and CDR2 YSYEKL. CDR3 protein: CASSQGRDTLYGYTF. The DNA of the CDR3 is TGCGCCAGCAGCCAAGGAAGGGACACCCTCTATGGCTACACCTTC.

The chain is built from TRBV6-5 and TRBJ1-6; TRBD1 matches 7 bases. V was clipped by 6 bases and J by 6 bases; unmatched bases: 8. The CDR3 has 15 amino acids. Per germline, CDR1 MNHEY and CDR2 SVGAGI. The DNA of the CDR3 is TGTGCCAGCAGCTTCGGAGGGGGCGGTAATTCACCCCTCCACTTT. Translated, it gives CASSFGGGGNSPLHF.

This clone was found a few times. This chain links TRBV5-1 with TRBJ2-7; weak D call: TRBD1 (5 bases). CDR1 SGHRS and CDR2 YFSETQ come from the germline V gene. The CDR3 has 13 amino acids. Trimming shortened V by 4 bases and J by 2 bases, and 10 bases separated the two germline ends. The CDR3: CASSRQMTYEQYF. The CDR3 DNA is TGCGCCAGCAGCCGACAGATGACCTACGAGCAGTACTTC.

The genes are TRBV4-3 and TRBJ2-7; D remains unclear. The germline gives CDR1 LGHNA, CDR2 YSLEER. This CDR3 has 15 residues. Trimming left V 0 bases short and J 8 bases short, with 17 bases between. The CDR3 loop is CASSQDMTEGTKQYF. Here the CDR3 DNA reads TGCGCCAGCAGCCAAGATATGACGGAAGGTACTAAGCAGTACTTC.